This is a list of T cell receptor beta chains from one sample in a study of Graves' ophthalmopathy and Graves' hyperthyroidism. In TCRdb, the multiplex PCR reads were re-called with MiXCR into one record per CDR3 protein. The sample lists approximately 1.2 million distinct CDR3 sequences; 35% to 40% were seen once. The sample comprised peripheral blood or thyroid tissue (not recorded which). The receptors shown here come from an adult man with Graves' hyperthyroidism. Both conserved end residues are part of each CDR3. Fields, in order: clone size, J gene, V gene, D gene, CDR3 DNA, CDR3 protein. The D gene is left open where the match is weak. Size tells how often a clone was seen (once, few, many) or the class of an expanded clone, and some rows leave it out.

abundance: .
j_gene: TRBJ1-6
v_gene: TRBV2
d_gene: TRBD1
CDR3nt: TGTGCCAGCAGCCCTACAGGGGCCACCTATAATTCACCCCTCCACTTT
CDR3aa: CASSPTGATYNSPLHF

abundance: .
j_gene: TRBJ2-7
v_gene: TRBV29-1
d_gene: TRBD1
CDR3nt: TGCAGCGTTGAAGATGGAGGGACAGGGTCTTACGAGCAGTACTTC
CDR3aa: CSVEDGGTGSYEQYF

abundance: .
j_gene: TRBJ1-2
v_gene: TRBV7-9
d_gene: TRBD1
CDR3nt: TGTGCCAGCAGCGCAGACAGGGATCCTGGCTACACCTTC
CDR3aa: CASSADRDPGYTF

abundance: .
j_gene: TRBJ2-6
v_gene: TRBV7-9
d_gene: .
CDR3nt: TGTGCCAGCAGTTCTCCGTCCCAGTTTGGCCTCTCTGGGGCCAACGTCCTGACTTTC
CDR3aa: CASSSPSQFGLSGANVLTF

abundance: few
j_gene: TRBJ1-5
v_gene: TRBV6-5
d_gene: .
CDR3nt: TGTGCCAGCATCGGGGCGGACAGCTTCAATCAGCCCCAGCATTTT
CDR3aa: CASIGADSFNQPQHF

abundance: .
j_gene: TRBJ2-5
v_gene: TRBV5-6
d_gene: TRBD2
CDR3nt: TGTGCCAGCAGCTTGAGTGTGGGACTAGCGGGATTCCAAGAGACCCAGTACTTC
CDR3aa: CASSLSVGLAGFQETQYF

abundance: few
j_gene: TRBJ1-5
v_gene: TRBV20-1
d_gene: TRBD1
CDR3nt: TGCAGTGCTAGACGGGCTGGAGACAGGGCCAATCAGCCCCAGCATTTT
CDR3aa: CSARRAGDRANQPQHF

abundance: few
j_gene: TRBJ2-7
v_gene: TRBV28
d_gene: TRBD2
CDR3nt: TGTGCCATTGCGGGAGGCCGCCTGGGGTCCTACGAGCAGTACTTC
CDR3aa: CAIAGGRLGSYEQYF

abundance: many
j_gene: TRBJ1-4
v_gene: TRBV14
d_gene: .
CDR3nt: TGTGCCAGCAGCCAACGGATACGAGAAAAACTGTTTTTT
CDR3aa: CASSQRIREKLFF

abundance: .
j_gene: TRBJ1-2
v_gene: TRBV9
d_gene: .
CDR3nt: TGTGCCAGCAGCGTAGCTCAAGGGGCGGACTATGGCTACACCTTC
CDR3aa: CASSVAQGADYGYTF

abundance: many
j_gene: TRBJ1-3
v_gene: TRBV29-1
d_gene: .
CDR3nt: TGCAGCGTTACAGGGACCGACTCTGGAAACACCATATATTTT
CDR3aa: CSVTGTDSGNTIYF

abundance: many
j_gene: TRBJ2-2
v_gene: TRBV7-6
d_gene: .
CDR3nt: TGTGCCAGCAGCTTAGGTTCCCGGGGGCTCAGCGGGGAGCTGTTTTTT
CDR3aa: CASSLGSRGLSGELFF

abundance: many
j_gene: TRBJ2-7
v_gene: TRBV2
d_gene: .
CDR3nt: TGTGCCAGCAGTGATCACCTAACGACTTACGAGCAGTACTTC
CDR3aa: CASSDHLTTYEQYF

abundance: .
j_gene: TRBJ1-5
v_gene: TRBV28
d_gene: .
CDR3nt: TGTGCCAGCAGTCGTAGACTCAATCAGCCCCAGCATTTT
CDR3aa: CASSRRLNQPQHF

abundance: few
j_gene: TRBJ1-1
v_gene: TRBV20-1
d_gene: .
CDR3nt: TGCAGTGCTTTTAGGGCAAATACGAACACTGAAGCTTTCTTT
CDR3aa: CSAFRANTNTEAFF

abundance: .
j_gene: TRBJ2-7
v_gene: TRBV15
d_gene: .
CDR3nt: TGTGCCACCAGCAGAGTCGGCAGGAACTACGAGCAGTACTTC
CDR3aa: CATSRVGRNYEQYF

abundance: .
j_gene: TRBJ2-2
v_gene: TRBV7-9
d_gene: .
CDR3nt: TGTGCCAGCAGCTTAGATCACGTGGGGAACACCGGGGAGCTGTTTTTT
CDR3aa: CASSLDHVGNTGELFF

abundance: .
j_gene: TRBJ2-7
v_gene: TRBV19
d_gene: TRBD1
CDR3nt: TGTGCCAGTAGTATGGGGACAGGGGGCTTCTACGAGCAGTACTTC
CDR3aa: CASSMGTGGFYEQYF

abundance: few
j_gene: TRBJ2-7
v_gene: TRBV5-6
d_gene: TRBD1
CDR3nt: TGTGCCAGCAGCCAGACTAGGACAGGGGTCTACGAGCAGTACTTC
CDR3aa: CASSQTRTGVYEQYF

abundance: many
j_gene: TRBJ1-2
v_gene: TRBV6-5
d_gene: TRBD1
CDR3nt: TGTGCCAGCATTCCGACAGGGGGCTATGGCTACACCTTC
CDR3aa: CASIPTGGYGYTF

abundance: .
j_gene: TRBJ1-5
v_gene: TRBV29-1
d_gene: TRBD1
CDR3nt: TGCAGCGCCGACAGGGGCCCCCAGCCCCAGCATTTT
CDR3aa: CSADRGPQPQHF

abundance: .
j_gene: TRBJ1-6
v_gene: TRBV30
d_gene: .
CDR3nt: TGTGCCTGGAGTCCAGCGGGACAAGAGTCACCCCTCCACTTT
CDR3aa: CAWSPAGQESPLHF

abundance: .
j_gene: TRBJ1-1
v_gene: TRBV11-1
d_gene: .
CDR3nt: TGTGCCAGCAGGGAGTGGGGGACGGGACGGGGTGAAGCTTTCTTT
CDR3aa: CASREWGTGRGEAFF

abundance: .
j_gene: TRBJ1-5
v_gene: TRBV20-1
d_gene: TRBD1
CDR3nt: TGCAGTGTCCGGACAGGGGGAACCACAGGGAATAGTCAGCCCCAGCATTTT
CDR3aa: CSVRTGGTTGNSQPQHF

abundance: many
j_gene: TRBJ2-6
v_gene: TRBV20-1
d_gene: .
CDR3nt: TGCAGTGCTAGAGATCCGTACGGGGCCAACGTCCTGACTTTC
CDR3aa: CSARDPYGANVLTF

abundance: .
j_gene: TRBJ1-4
v_gene: TRBV28
d_gene: .
CDR3nt: TGTGCCAGCAGTACACCCAGCGTTGAAAAACTGTTTTTT
CDR3aa: CASSTPSVEKLFF

abundance: few
j_gene: TRBJ1-6
v_gene: TRBV4-1
d_gene: TRBD1
CDR3nt: TGCGCCAGCAGCCATACAGGGGTGGATTCACCCCTCCACTTT
CDR3aa: CASSHTGVDSPLHF

abundance: .
j_gene: TRBJ2-2
v_gene: TRBV5-1
d_gene: TRBD1
CDR3nt: TGCGCCAGCAGCTTATCACAGGGGGCGATTAGTTCCGGGGAGCTGTTTTTT
CDR3aa: CASSLSQGAISSGELFF

abundance: .
j_gene: TRBJ2-7
v_gene: TRBV15
d_gene: TRBD1
CDR3nt: TGTGCCACCAGCAGGACCGGGACAGGACGAGACGAGCAGTACTTC
CDR3aa: CATSRTGTGRDEQYF

abundance: once
j_gene: TRBJ1-2
v_gene: TRBV9
d_gene: TRBD1
CDR3nt: TGTGCCAGCAGCGCAGGGGGAAGGCGGGACTATGGCTACACCTTC
CDR3aa: CASSAGGRRDYGYTF

abundance: .
j_gene: TRBJ1-1
v_gene: TRBV29-1
d_gene: TRBD1
CDR3nt: TGCAGCGTAGACAGGGGGCAGAACACTGAAGCCTTCTTT
CDR3aa: CSVDRGQNTEAFF

abundance: many
j_gene: TRBJ2-5
v_gene: TRBV2
d_gene: .
CDR3nt: TGTGCCAGCAGTGGGGGGCGAGCAGAGACCCAGTACTTC
CDR3aa: CASSGGRAETQYF

abundance: .
j_gene: TRBJ1-5
v_gene: TRBV4-1
d_gene: .
CDR3nt: TGCGCCAGCAGCGCCCCCGGAGGCAGTCAGCCCCAGCATTTT
CDR3aa: CASSAPGGSQPQHF

abundance: few
j_gene: TRBJ2-7
v_gene: TRBV11-2
d_gene: TRBD2
CDR3nt: TGTGCCAGCAGCTCGACAAGGGGAAGCGGGAGCGAGCAGTACTTC
CDR3aa: CASSSTRGSGSEQYF

abundance: .
j_gene: TRBJ2-7
v_gene: TRBV20-1
d_gene: .
CDR3nt: TGCAGTGCCGCCGACAGGTGGAGTTCCTACGAGCAGTACTTC
CDR3aa: CSAADRWSSYEQYF

abundance: few
j_gene: TRBJ2-7
v_gene: TRBV9
d_gene: .
CDR3nt: TGTGCCAGCAGCGTCGGAGGGGTGGGGTACGAGCAGTACTTC
CDR3aa: CASSVGGVGYEQYF

abundance: few
j_gene: TRBJ2-5
v_gene: TRBV19
d_gene: .
CDR3nt: TGTGCCAGTAGTACCGGGAGCTCCGGGGAGACCCAGTACTTC
CDR3aa: CASSTGSSGETQYF

abundance: few
j_gene: TRBJ2-7
v_gene: TRBV29-1
d_gene: .
CDR3nt: TGCAGCGTTGGATGGACGGGACTTGACGAGCAGTACTTC
CDR3aa: CSVGWTGLDEQYF

abundance: many
j_gene: TRBJ1-2
v_gene: TRBV27
d_gene: TRBD1
CDR3nt: TGTGCCAGCAGTTCCCCCGGGACAGCTAGCGGCTACACCTTC
CDR3aa: CASSSPGTASGYTF

abundance: few
j_gene: TRBJ1-3
v_gene: TRBV25-1
d_gene: .
CDR3nt: TGTGCCAGCAGACCAAAGGGAGGGCGTAGCTCTGGAAACACCATATATTTT
CDR3aa: CASRPKGGRSSGNTIYF

abundance: .
j_gene: TRBJ2-7
v_gene: TRBV5-6
d_gene: .
CDR3nt: TGTGCCAGCAGCTTGTGGGGGGCCATCTACGAGCAGTACTTC
CDR3aa: CASSLWGAIYEQYF

abundance: many
j_gene: TRBJ1-4
v_gene: TRBV20-1
d_gene: .
CDR3nt: TGCAGTGCGGAGACAGGATCTCATGAAAAACTGTTTTTT
CDR3aa: CSAETGSHEKLFF

abundance: .
j_gene: TRBJ1-5
v_gene: TRBV10-1
d_gene: .
CDR3nt: TGTGCCAGCAGTGAGTCGGGCGCATATCAGCCCCAGCATTTT
CDR3aa: CASSESGAYQPQHF

abundance: few
j_gene: TRBJ2-6
v_gene: TRBV30
d_gene: .
CDR3nt: TGTGCCTGGAGTGTTGGGGCCAACGTCCTGACTTTC
CDR3aa: CAWSVGANVLTF

abundance: many
j_gene: TRBJ1-1
v_gene: TRBV12-3/TRBV12-4
d_gene: .
CDR3nt: TGTGCCAGCAGCTCCAAAATGACCACTGAAGCTTTCTTT
CDR3aa: CASSSKMTTEAFF

abundance: once
j_gene: TRBJ2-5
v_gene: TRBV7-8
d_gene: TRBD1
CDR3nt: TGTGCCAGCCTACAGGGGAGACGAGAGACCCAGTACTTC
CDR3aa: CASLQGRRETQYF

abundance: .
j_gene: TRBJ2-5
v_gene: TRBV7-9
d_gene: .
CDR3nt: TGTGCCAGCAGCTGGAACCAAGAGACCCAGTGCTTC
CDR3aa: CASSWNQETQCF

abundance: once
j_gene: TRBJ2-7
v_gene: TRBV7-9
d_gene: .
CDR3nt: TGTGCCAGCAGTCATCAGGGACACTCCTACGAGCAGTACTTC
CDR3aa: CASSHQGHSYEQYF

abundance: few
j_gene: TRBJ2-7
v_gene: TRBV5-5
d_gene: .
CDR3nt: TGTGCCAGCAGCAGAGCTAGGGACGAGCAGTACTTC
CDR3aa: CASSRARDEQYF

abundance: many
j_gene: TRBJ1-6
v_gene: TRBV7-2
d_gene: .
CDR3nt: TGTGCCAGCAGCTTAGCGGGAGGGAGCTCCTATAATTCACCCCTCCACTTT
CDR3aa: CASSLAGGSSYNSPLHF

abundance: .
j_gene: TRBJ2-7
v_gene: TRBV7-2
d_gene: .
CDR3nt: TGTGCCAGCAGCCCAAAGACCTACGAGCAGTGCTTC
CDR3aa: CASSPKTYEQCF